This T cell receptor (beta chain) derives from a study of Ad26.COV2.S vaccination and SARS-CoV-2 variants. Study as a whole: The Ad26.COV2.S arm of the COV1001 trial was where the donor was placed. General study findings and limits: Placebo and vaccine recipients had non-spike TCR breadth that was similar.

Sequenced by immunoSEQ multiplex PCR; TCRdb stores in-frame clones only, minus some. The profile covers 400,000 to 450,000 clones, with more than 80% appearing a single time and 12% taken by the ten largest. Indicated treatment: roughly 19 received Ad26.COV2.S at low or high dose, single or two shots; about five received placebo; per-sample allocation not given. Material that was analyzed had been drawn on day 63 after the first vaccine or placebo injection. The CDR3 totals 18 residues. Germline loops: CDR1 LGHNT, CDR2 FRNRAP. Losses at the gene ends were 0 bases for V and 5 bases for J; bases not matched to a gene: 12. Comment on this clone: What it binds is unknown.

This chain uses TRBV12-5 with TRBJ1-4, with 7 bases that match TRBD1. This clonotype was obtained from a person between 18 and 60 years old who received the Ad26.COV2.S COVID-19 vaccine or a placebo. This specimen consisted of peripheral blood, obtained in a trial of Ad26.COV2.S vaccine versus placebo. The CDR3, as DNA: TGTGCTAGTGGTTTGGTGGTCGGACGACAGGGCACGAATGAAAAACTGTTTTTT. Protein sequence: CASGLVVGRQGTNEKLFF.